The entry below gives a single TCR beta chain sequence along with its context. This entry is derived from a study of blood T cell repertoires in COVID-19. Turning to the study itself: Researchers got acute and convalescent COVID-19 samples from the United States, Italy and Spain. Sample material is recorded as cDNA or gDNA derived from T cells, B-cell-depleted T cells, or PBMCs.

In the original analysis: Counts of nucleated cells, estimated from reference gene primer amplification, were obtained. Method: immunoSEQ multiplex PCR; TCRdb's copy keeps in-frame clones and lacks some. V and J calls and clone size follow that table, whereas D and trimming were derived from the DNA. This sample yields about 270,000 clones, of which about nine tenths are seen a single time; approximately 10% belongs to the top ten. Sequenced input: peripheral blood. This TCR was sampled from a man between 40 and 49 years old with active or convalescent COVID-19.

The CDR3 bases are TGTGCCAGCAGCACACAGGGGGGCTACGAGCAGTACTTC. Its translation: CASSTQGGYEQYF. The chain employs TRBV11-3 and TRBJ2-7; 8 bases align to TRBD1. J lost 3 bases, V lost 5 bases, and 3 bases had no gene match. CDR1 and CDR2 (germline): SGHNT, YENEEA. This CDR3 is built from 13 residues. Filled out from reference TRBV11-3 and TRBJ2-7, the complete variable domain reads EAGVVQSPRYKIIEKKQPVAFWCNPISGHNTLYWYLQNLGQGPELLIRYENEEAVDDSQLPKDRFSAERLKGVDSTLKIQPAELGDSAVYLCASSTQGGYEQYFGPGTRLTVT.